The rows below give T cell receptor beta chains drawn from one sample of a study of OX40 agonist ivuxolimab in advanced cancers. Data came from immunoSEQ multiplex PCR; TCRdb stores just in-frame clones and leaves some out. Of 20,000 to 25,000 clones in the sample, around nine tenths were seen once. The material sequenced was CD4+ or CD8+ T cells sorted from blood, taken in a trial of the OX40 agonist ivuxolimab. All receptors come from an adult with an advanced solid tumor such as melanoma, head and neck, liver or kidney cancer. Each CDR3 is given with its conserved first and last residue. A D gene is named only where the DNA matches it firmly. Not all rows give a size; the values are once, few, many and, for expanded clones, a class.

DNA: TGTGCCAGCAGCTTGGCCAGCTCCTACGAGCAGTACTTC; CDR3: CASSLASSYEQYF; J: TRBJ2-7; size: NA; D: NA; V: TRBV5-6
DNA: TGTGCCAGCAGCGGGACAGGGAGCGAGCAGTACTTC; CDR3: CASSGTGSEQYF; J: TRBJ2-7; size: once; D: TRBD1; V: TRBV5-6
DNA: TGTGCCACCGGCTATGGAGCTTTCTTT; CDR3: CATGYGAFF; J: TRBJ1-1; size: NA; D: NA; V: TRBV19
DNA: TGTGCCACCTTTGGAGGGGCTAACACTGAAGCTTTCTTT; CDR3: CATFGGANTEAFF; J: TRBJ1-1; size: NA; D: NA; V: TRBV2
DNA: TGTGCCAGCAGACAGGGGATCACTGAAGCTTTCTTT; CDR3: CASRQGITEAFF; J: TRBJ1-1; size: few; D: TRBD1; V: TRBV13
DNA: TGTGCCACCGGACTAGCGGGGGGGCCAGGCAATGAGCAGTTCTTC; CDR3: CATGLAGGPGNEQFF; J: TRBJ2-1; size: NA; D: TRBD2; V: TRBV6-1
DNA: TGTGCCAGCTTTCTAGGGGGGGGAAATGAGCAGTTCTTC; CDR3: CASFLGGGNEQFF; J: TRBJ2-1; size: once; D: NA; V: TRBV2
DNA: TGTGCCAGCAGTTTGGGACAGCTCACAGATACGCAGTATTTT; CDR3: CASSLGQLTDTQYF; J: TRBJ2-3; size: NA; D: TRBD1; V: TRBV13
DNA: TGTGCCAGCAGCCAAGAGACAGGGGGCCTCTGGTACGAGCAGTACTTC; CDR3: CASSQETGGLWYEQYF; J: TRBJ2-7; size: NA; D: TRBD1; V: TRBV4-2
DNA: TGCGCCAGCAGCTTGGGGTCCCCTTACAGGGGCCACGGCTCCTACGAGCAGTACTTC; CDR3: CASSLGSPYRGHGSYEQYF; J: TRBJ2-7; size: NA; D: TRBD1; V: TRBV5-1
DNA: TGTGCCAGCAGCGTAGGGGGGAGCTTCTACAATGAGCAGTTCTTC; CDR3: CASSVGGSFYNEQFF; J: TRBJ2-1; size: NA; D: NA; V: TRBV9
DNA: TGTGCCACCAGCAGAGATTTGCCTAACTATGGCTACACCTTC; CDR3: CATSRDLPNYGYTF; J: TRBJ1-2; size: NA; D: NA; V: TRBV15
DNA: TGCAGTGCTAGACCCTACGAGCAGTACTTC; CDR3: CSARPYEQYF; J: TRBJ2-7; size: NA; D: NA; V: TRBV20-1
DNA: TGCGCCAGCAGCCAAGACAGATTCAATCAGCCCCAGCATTTT; CDR3: CASSQDRFNQPQHF; J: TRBJ1-5; size: NA; D: NA; V: TRBV4-1
DNA: TGTGCCAGCAGCCCGGGGGGCAATGAGCAGTTCTTC; CDR3: CASSPGGNEQFF; J: TRBJ2-1; size: NA; D: TRBD2; V: TRBV6-5
DNA: TGTGCCAGCAGCCAAGATGGACTCCTAGCGGGGGGGAACACCGGGGAGCTGTTTTTT; CDR3: CASSQDGLLAGGNTGELFF; J: TRBJ2-2; size: NA; D: TRBD2; V: TRBV4-2
DNA: TGTGCCACTTACAGGGACCCTAACTATGGCTACACCTTC; CDR3: CATYRDPNYGYTF; J: TRBJ1-2; size: NA; D: NA; V: TRBV19
DNA: TGCGCCAGCAGCTTTCTTTACGAGCAGTACTTC; CDR3: CASSFLYEQYF; J: TRBJ2-7; size: few; D: NA; V: TRBV5-1
DNA: TGTGCCAGCAGTTACGCGGAGGGAAAGAACTATGGCTACACCTTC; CDR3: CASSYAEGKNYGYTF; J: TRBJ1-2; size: NA; D: NA; V: TRBV6-5
DNA: TGTGCCAGCAGCGGGGACTACACAGATACGCAGTATTTT; CDR3: CASSGDYTDTQYF; J: TRBJ2-3; size: NA; D: TRBD2; V: TRBV7-3
DNA: TGCAGCGTGCTCATCCCCGGGACGGTAGATACGCAGTATTTT; CDR3: CSVLIPGTVDTQYF; J: TRBJ2-3; size: NA; D: NA; V: TRBV29-1